The present T cell receptor beta chain was sequenced within a study of shared clonotypes between healthy human individuals. The CDR3 is made up of 15 amino acids. Germline V gene sequence: CDR1 SGHNT, CDR2 YENEEA. This clone was observed once. Its target is not known. A read error may produce the germline difference seen at one junction end. Repertoires were generated with immunoSEQ multiplex PCR, while TCRdb's copy carries only in-frame clones and drops some. The table has around 720,000 clones, around 73% seen once. Study results and limitations: The study found about 5% of naive CD4 clonotypes shared across a handful of donors.

The sample was memory CD4+ T cells sorted from blood. Indicated subset: CD45RA-negative fraction. The V call is TRBV11-3, the J call TRBJ2-2; the D gene could be TRBD1 or TRBD2 (5 bases each). The TCR comes from a woman between 25 and 40 years old in good health. In DNA form, the CDR3 reads TGTGCCAGCAGCTTCGGGGCCGCGAATACCGGGGAGCTGTTTTTT. Its translation: CASSFGAANTGELFF.